A single T cell receptor beta chain is shown here with its context. Sequenced by immunoSEQ multiplex PCR; TCRdb stores in-frame clones only, minus some. The data show approximately 430,000 clones, with roughly 89% seen just once and more than 1.4% held by the top ten. The sample comes from a study of blood T cell repertoires in COVID-19. Study details: There were acute and convalescent COVID-19 samples, and they came from the United States, Italy and Spain.

The germline CDR1 and CDR2 sequences are SQVTM and ANQGSEA. The V gene end was trimmed by 4 bases and the J gene end by 8 bases; junction bases not matched to a gene: 4. The length of the CDR3 is 13 residues. The source is a woman aged 25-40 years with active or convalescent COVID-19. The chain links TRBV29-1 to TRBJ2-1; 11 bases are shared with TRBD2. Specimen: peripheral blood. DNA of the CDR3: TGCAGCGTTGGTCTAGCGGGGGGTGATGAGCAGTTCTTC. Residues: CSVGLAGGDEQFF.